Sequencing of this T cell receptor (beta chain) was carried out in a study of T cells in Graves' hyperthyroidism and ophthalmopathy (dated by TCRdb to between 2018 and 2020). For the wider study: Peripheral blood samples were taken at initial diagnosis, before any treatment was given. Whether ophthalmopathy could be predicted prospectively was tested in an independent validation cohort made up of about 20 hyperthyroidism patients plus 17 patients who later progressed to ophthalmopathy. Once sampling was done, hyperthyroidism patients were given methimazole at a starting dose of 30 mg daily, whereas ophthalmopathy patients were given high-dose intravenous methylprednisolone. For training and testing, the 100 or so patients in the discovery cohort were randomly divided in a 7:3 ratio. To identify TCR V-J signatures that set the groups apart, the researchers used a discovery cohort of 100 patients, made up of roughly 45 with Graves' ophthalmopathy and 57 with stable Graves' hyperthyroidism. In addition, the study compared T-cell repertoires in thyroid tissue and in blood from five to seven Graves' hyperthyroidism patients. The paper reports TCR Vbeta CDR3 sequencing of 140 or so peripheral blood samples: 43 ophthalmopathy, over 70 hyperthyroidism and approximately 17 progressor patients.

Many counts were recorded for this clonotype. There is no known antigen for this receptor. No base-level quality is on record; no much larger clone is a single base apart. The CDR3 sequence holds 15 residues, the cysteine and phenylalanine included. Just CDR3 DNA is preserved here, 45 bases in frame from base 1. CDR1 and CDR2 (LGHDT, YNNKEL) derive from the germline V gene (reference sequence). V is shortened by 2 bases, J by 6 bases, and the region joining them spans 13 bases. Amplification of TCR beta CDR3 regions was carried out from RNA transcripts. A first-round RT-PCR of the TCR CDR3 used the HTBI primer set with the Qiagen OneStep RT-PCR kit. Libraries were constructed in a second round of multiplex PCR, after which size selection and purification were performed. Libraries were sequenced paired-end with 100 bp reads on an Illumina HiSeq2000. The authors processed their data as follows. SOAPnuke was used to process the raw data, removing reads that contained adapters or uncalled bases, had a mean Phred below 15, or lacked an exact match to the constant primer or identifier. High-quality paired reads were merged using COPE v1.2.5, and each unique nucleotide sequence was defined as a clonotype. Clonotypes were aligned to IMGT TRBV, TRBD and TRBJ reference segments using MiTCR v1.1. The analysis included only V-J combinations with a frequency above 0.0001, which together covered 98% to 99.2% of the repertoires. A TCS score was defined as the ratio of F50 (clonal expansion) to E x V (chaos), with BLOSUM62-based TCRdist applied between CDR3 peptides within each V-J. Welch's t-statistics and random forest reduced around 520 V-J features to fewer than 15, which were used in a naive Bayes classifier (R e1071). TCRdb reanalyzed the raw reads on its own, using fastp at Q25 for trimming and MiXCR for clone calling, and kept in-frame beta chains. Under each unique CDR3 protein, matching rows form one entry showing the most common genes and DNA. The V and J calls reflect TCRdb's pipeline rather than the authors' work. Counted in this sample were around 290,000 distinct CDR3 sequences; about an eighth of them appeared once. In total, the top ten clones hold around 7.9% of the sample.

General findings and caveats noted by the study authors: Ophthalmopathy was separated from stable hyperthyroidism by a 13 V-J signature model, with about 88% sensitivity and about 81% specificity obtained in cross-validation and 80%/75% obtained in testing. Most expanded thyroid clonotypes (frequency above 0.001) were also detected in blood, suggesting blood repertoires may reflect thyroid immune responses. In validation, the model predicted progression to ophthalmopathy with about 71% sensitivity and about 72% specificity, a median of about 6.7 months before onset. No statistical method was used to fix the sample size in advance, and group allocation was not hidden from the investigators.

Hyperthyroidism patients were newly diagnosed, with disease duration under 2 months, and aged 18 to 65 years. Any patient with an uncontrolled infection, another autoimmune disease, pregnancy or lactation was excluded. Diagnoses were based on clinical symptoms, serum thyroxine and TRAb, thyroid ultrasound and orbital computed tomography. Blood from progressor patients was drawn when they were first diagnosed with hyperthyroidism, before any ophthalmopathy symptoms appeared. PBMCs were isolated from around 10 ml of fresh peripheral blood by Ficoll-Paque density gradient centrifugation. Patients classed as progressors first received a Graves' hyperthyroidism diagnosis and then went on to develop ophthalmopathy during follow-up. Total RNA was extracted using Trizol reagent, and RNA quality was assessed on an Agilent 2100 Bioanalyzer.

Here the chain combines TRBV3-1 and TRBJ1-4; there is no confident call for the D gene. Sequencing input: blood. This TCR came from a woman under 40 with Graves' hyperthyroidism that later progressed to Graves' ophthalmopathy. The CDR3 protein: CASSQRFTEDEKLFF. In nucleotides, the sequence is TGTGCCAGCAGCCAAAGATTTACAGAAGATGAAAAACTGTTTTTT.